A single sample is the source of the 15 T cell receptor beta chains below, sequenced in a study of T cells in Graves' hyperthyroidism and ophthalmopathy. Amplification of TCR beta CDR3 regions was performed using RNA transcripts as template. TCR CDR3 underwent first-round RT-PCR with the HTBI primer set. TCRdb itself ran the multiplex PCR reads through MiXCR, one entry per CDR3 protein. The sample lists over 500,000 distinct CDR3 sequences; around 50% were seen once. Sequencing input: peripheral blood or thyroid tissue (not recorded which). Receptors originate from an adult woman with Graves' disease, either hyperthyroidism or ophthalmopathy (not recorded which).

In this sample, this clonotype turned up many times. The rearrangement links TRBV14 to TRBJ2-2, with 8 bases that match TRBD2. Trimming cost V 1 base and J 6 bases; bases outside gene matches: 4. This CDR3 comprises 15 residues. Germline CDR1 reads SGHDN; CDR2 reads FVKESK. The CDR3 sequence: CASSQAGLAPGELFF. The CDR3 DNA follows: TGTGCCAGCAGCCAAGCAGGACTAGCCCCCGGGGAGCTGTTTTTT.

This clonotype was found many times. The V gene is TRBV10-3, the J gene TRBJ1-1, with TRBD1 identical over 7 bases. Germline V CDR1 and CDR2: ENHRY, SYGVKD. The CDR3 loop spans 16 amino acids. Losses at the gene ends were 7 bases for V and 3 bases for J; bases not matched to a gene: 14. The CDR3 nucleotides are TGTGCCATCAAAAAAGGGCGCGGGACAGAGGACACTGAAGCTTTCTTT. Translation gives CAIKKGRGTEDTEAFF.

This clonotype was detected many times. V gene TRBV11-1 combines with J gene TRBJ1-2; D gene unclear. V was shortened by 5 bases and J by 2 bases, with 6 bases between the two germline ends. The germline V gene has CDR1 SGHAT and CDR2 FQDESV (reference sequence). The CDR3 is 12 amino acids. The CDR3, as DNA: TGTGCCAGCAGCCACAGAAACTATGGCTACACCTTC. The encoded protein is CASSHRNYGYTF.

A note on this clonotype: Being one base from a much bigger clone, this may be a read error. This chain uses TRBV7-9 with TRBJ2-7; D remains ambiguous. From germline, CDR1 is SEHNR and CDR2 FQNEAQ (reference sequence). Trimming took 2 bases from V and 0 from J, leaving 5 bases between them. CDR3 length: 13 amino acids. CDR3 sequence reads: CASSLHSSYEQYF. CDR3 coding DNA: TGTGCCAGCAGCTTACACAGCTCCTACGAGCAGTACTTC.

As concerns this clonotype: Its ends do not fully match the called genes, so a read error is possible. V is TRBV7-3 and J is TRBJ2-2; 8 bases agree with TRBD2. Germline CDR1 reads SGHTA; CDR2 reads FQGTGA. The CDR3 consists of 18 residues. DNA for the CDR3: TGCGCCAGCAGCCAAGTTCCGGGAGGGCCCGCCGGGGGCGGGGAGCTGTTTTTT. Protein product: CASSQVPGGPAGGGELFF. Full variable domain (missing parts from reference TRBV7-3 and TRBJ2-2): GAGVSQTPSNKVTEKGKYVELRCDPISGHTALYWYRQSLGQGPEFLIYFQGTGAADDSGLPNDRFFAVRPEGSVSTLKIQRTERGDSAVYLCASSQVPGGPAGGGELFFGEGSRLTVL.

This clonotype was found many times. The chain combines TRBV3-1 with TRBJ1-1; D remains unclear. Germline values: CDR1 LGHDT, CDR2 YNNKEL (reference sequence). The CDR3 length is 13 residues. The ends were cut back, 9 bases at V and 1 base at J, with 12 bases in the middle. CDR3 in amino acids: CASSGVRNTEAFF. CDR3 nucleotides: TGTGCCAGTAGTGGGGTTAGGAACACTGAAGCTTTCTTT.

Note on this clonotype: One end of the junction varies from germline; a read error may be responsible. The rearrangement links TRBV20-1 to TRBJ2-7, with 12 bases matching TRBD1. The CDR3 runs 15 residues. Germline V gene data show CDR1 as DFQATT and CDR2 as SNEGSKA (reference sequence). The CDR3 spells CSATGQGAHTGELYF. DNA for the CDR3: TGCAGTGCTACGGGACAGGGGGCCCACACCGGGGAGCTGTACTTC.

The sample holds many counts of this clonotype. The gene calls are TRBV20-1 and TRBJ1-1; no clear D gene. This CDR3 has 12 amino acids. Germline V CDR1 and CDR2: DFQATT, SNEGSKA (reference sequence). CDR3 nucleotide sequence: TGCAGAGCCCGCCATCCGAACACTGAAGCTTTCTTT. This translates into CRARHPNTEAFF.

This clonotype was detected a few times. The chain couples TRBV6-2 or TRBV6-3 to TRBJ2-7; a weak D match, TRBD2 (6 bases). The CDR3 sequence is 14 residues long. Germline loops: CDR1 MNHEY, CDR2 SVGEGT. The germline V and J ends were trimmed by 5 bases and 4 bases, with 15 bases remaining between them. The CDR3 region has the DNA TGTGCCAGCAGTCCCATCCGGGGGAGTTACGAGCAGTACTTC. Amino acid sequence: CASSPIRGSYEQYF.

This clonotype occurred many times. The chain combines TRBV25-1 with TRBJ1-1; the D is unclear. Trimming cost V 0 bases and J 0 bases, with 8 bases left between them. Germline V gene lookup returns CDR1 MGHDK and CDR2 SYGVNS. This CDR3 has 15 amino acids. DNA for the CDR3: TGTGCCAGCAGTGAATACGGCGGGATGAACACTGAAGCTTTCTTT. Translation gives CASSEYGGMNTEAFF.

The chain recombines TRBV7-2 with TRBJ2-7, with 7 positions matching TRBD1. CDR1 is SGHTA, CDR2 FQGNSA, per germline. Germline trimming cut 5 bases from V and 9 bases from J; bases unmatched to any gene: 4. The CDR3 runs to 11 residues. CDR3: CASSRQGGQYF. CDR3 DNA sequence: TGTGCCAGCAGCCGACAGGGCGGGCAGTACTTC.

As to this clonotype: It is likely a read error, because the conserved phenylalanine at the end of the CDR3 is missing. It is unclear where the CDR3 begins or ends on the DNA, so no DNA is shown, and the CDR3 is as TCRdb lists it. V and J are TRBV7-2 and TRBJ2-5; the table calls TRBD1, which could not be checked here. The CDR3 spans 8 amino acids, including both terminal residues. Looked up from germline, CDR1 is SGHTA and CDR2 is FQGNSA. The CDR3: CASSLAQG.

This clonotype was seen ten or more times. The chain carries TRBV11-2 and TRBJ2-7; D uncertain. The V end was cut by 1 base, the J end by 7 bases, with 14 bases between. CDR3 length: 14 residues. CDR1 is SGHAT and CDR2 is FQNNGV in the germline V gene. The DNA for the CDR3 is TGTGCCAGCAGCTTAGGACCGGGCCGATTAGAGCAGTACTTC. This encodes CASSLGPGRLEQYF.

As concerns this clonotype: The germline gene is not matched at one end of the junction; a read error may be the cause. The chain couples TRBV7-6 to TRBJ1-1; 9 bases are shared with TRBD1. CDR1 and CDR2 from the germline V gene are SGHVS and FNYEAQ. CDR3 length equals 14 residues. The CDR3 protein is CACSVRTGDTEAFF. The CDR3 region has the DNA TGTGCCTGCAGCGTTCGGACAGGGGACACTGAAGCTTTCTTT. The complete variable domain, with remaining parts taken from reference TRBV7-6 and TRBJ1-1, reads GAGVSQSPRYKVTKRGQDVALRCDPISGHVSLYWYRQALGQGPEFLTYFNYEAQQDKSGLPNDRFSAERPEGSISTLTIQRTEQRDSAMYRCACSVRTGDTEAFFGQGTRLTVV.

This chain connects TRBV5-6 to TRBJ1-4, with TRBD1 as a possible D gene (5 bases). The germline V gene encodes CDR1 SGHDT and CDR2 YYEEEE. The CDR3 contains 14 residues. V was shortened by 0 bases and J by 5 bases, with 8 bases between the two germline ends. The CDR3 loop reads CASSLGPGNEKLFF. DNA for the CDR3: TGTGCCAGCAGCTTGGGTCCAGGGAATGAAAAACTGTTTTTT. The variable domain in full, with the rest retrieved from reference TRBV5-6 and TRBJ1-4, is DAGVTQSPTHLIKTRGQQVTLRCSPKSGHDTVSWYQQALGQGPQFIFQYYEEEERQRGNFPDRFSGHQFPNYSSELNVNALLLGDSALYLCASSLGPGNEKLFFGSGTQLSVL.